Shown below are 17 T cell receptor beta chains from a single sample sequenced in a study of cytomegalovirus exposure and HLA in healthy donors. This PCR relied on a set of 60 Vbeta primers and 13 Jbeta primers. Sequencing was performed with immunoSEQ multiplex PCR; in TCRdb, only in-frame clones are kept and a portion is missing. In the table there are roughly 160,000 clones, 75% to 90% of which are singletons. Sequencing used PBMCs. These receptors originate from a male donor in good health and CMV-seronegative.

This clone was observed a single time. This chain links TRBV9 with TRBJ2-3; the match to TRBD2 covers 8 bases. With 3 bases clipped from V and 4 bases from J, the junction kept 7 bases outside the gene matches. Germline CDR1 SGDLS, CDR2 YYNGEE. The CDR3 runs 15 residues. Here the CDR3 reads CASSEQTGGADTQYF. In DNA form, the CDR3 reads TGTGCCAGCAGCGAGCAGACGGGAGGGGCAGATACGCAGTATTTT.

The chain combines TRBV4-2 with TRBJ1-5; D remains unclear. CDR1 LGHNA and CDR2 YNFKEQ come from the germline V gene. The V end was cut by 0 bases, the J end by 6 bases, with 9 bases between. This CDR3 has 14 amino acids. The CDR3 nucleotides read TGTGCCAGCAGCCAAGAGCTGGCCAGTCAGCCCCAGCATTTT. Protein: CASSQELASQPQHF.

The chain recombines TRBV6-5 with TRBJ2-7; D might be TRBD1 (5 bases). The CDR3 length is 16 residues. Germline-derived CDR1 and CDR2 are MNHEY and SVGAGI. The germline V and J ends were trimmed by 0 bases and 6 bases, with 18 bases remaining between them. The CDR3 sequence is CASSYSFREQVLEQYF. The CDR3 coding sequence is TGTGCCAGCAGTTACTCTTTCAGGGAACAGGTCCTCGAGCAGTACTTC.

The chain is built from TRBV6-5 and TRBJ1-1, with unresolved D. In germline, CDR1 is MNHEY, CDR2 SVGAGI. CDR3 length equals 13 residues. V was clipped by 2 bases and J by 6 bases, with 10 bases between them. The CDR3 loop is CASSYAGRSEAFF. DNA for the CDR3: TGTGCCAGCAGTTACGCGGGCCGCTCTGAAGCTTTCTTT.

This sequence joins TRBV4-3 and TRBJ1-4; D remains unclear. Looked up from germline, CDR1 is LGHNA and CDR2 is YSLEER. V lost 0 bases to trimming and J lost 8 bases, with 13 bases between them. CDR3 length: 15 residues. The CDR3 loop reads CASSQDTLLREKLFF. The CDR3 DNA follows: TGCGCCAGCAGCCAAGATACCCTCCTGCGGGAAAAACTGTTTTTT.

This clone was seen a handful of times. V is TRBV6-5 and J is TRBJ2-1; unclear D gene. V lost 2 bases, J lost 4 bases, and 9 bases lay in between. This CDR3 has 14 residues. In germline, CDR1 is MNHEY, CDR2 SVGAGI. Here the CDR3 DNA reads TGTGCCAGCAGTTACGCGGATTCATACAATGAGCAGTTCTTC. The encoded protein is CASSYADSYNEQFF.

The chain has TRBV7-9 and TRBJ1-3, with unresolved D. The CDR3 loop spans 16 amino acids. Germline-derived CDR1 and CDR2 are SEHNR and FQNEAQ (reference sequence). Trimming left V 5 bases short and J 0 bases short, with 14 bases between. The CDR3 region has the DNA TGTGCCAGCAGCCCCCCTGGGAGAAGCTCTGGAAACACCATATATTTT. Its translation: CASSPPGRSSGNTIYF.

V and J are TRBV7-2 and TRBJ1-6; unclear D gene. Germline values: CDR1 SGHTA, CDR2 FQGNSA. This CDR3 comprises 17 residues. V lost 5 bases and J lost 0, with 14 bases in between. The CDR3 DNA reads TGTGCCAGCAGCCCTGGTAAACCGAGCTCCTATAATTCACCCCTCCACTTT. This gives the protein CASSPGKPSSYNSPLHF.

The J gene is TRBJ2-3, the V gene TRBV13; 10 bases fit TRBD2. This CDR3 contains 17 residues. CDR1 and CDR2 (germline): PRHDT, FYEKMQ (reference sequence). The junction had 10 bases not matched to a gene; V was cut back by 5 bases and J by 2 bases. The CDR3 is CASSRTSGARITDTQYF. CDR3 DNA: TGTGCCAGCAGCAGAACTAGCGGGGCTCGTATCACAGATACGCAGTATTTT.

This clone occurred a few times. The gene calls are TRBV7-6 and TRBJ2-7; D is perhaps TRBD2 (5 bases). The CDR3 spans 15 residues. The V gene's germline CDR1 is SGHVS and CDR2 FNYEAQ. Trimming stripped 0 bases from V and 6 bases from J, with 15 bases between. For the CDR3, the DNA is TGTGCCAGCAGCTTAGCGCGAGGGTTCATGGGCGAGCAGTACTTC. Translated, it gives CASSLARGFMGEQYF.

This clone was found once. J is TRBJ1-5 and V is TRBV2; the match to TRBD1 covers 9 bases. CDR3 size: 13 residues. The germline CDR1 and CDR2 sequences are SNHLY and FYNNEI. V lost 11 bases to trimming and J lost 2 bases; unmatched junction nucleotides: 4. The CDR3 is CAGRQGGNQPQHF. CDR3 in DNA: TGTGCCGGGAGACAGGGGGGCAATCAGCCCCAGCATTTT.

The chain employs TRBV4-1 and TRBJ1-2; 7 nucleotides line up with TRBD1. The germline V gene has CDR1 MGHRA and CDR2 YSYEKL. The length of the CDR3 is 16 residues. V gave up 1 base and J gave up 3 bases; unmatched junction bases: 8. CDR3: CASSQAAGGAYYGYTF. The CDR3 nucleotides are TGCGCCAGCAGCCAAGCGGCAGGGGGTGCTTACTATGGCTACACCTTC.

Worth noting for this clone: Other DNA sequences in the same sample also yield this CDR3. V is TRBV18 and J is TRBJ1-5; D not resolved. The V gene's germline CDR1 is KGHSH and CDR2 LQKENI. CDR3 length equals 12 residues. V was trimmed by 3 bases and J by 5 bases, leaving 5 bases between them. The CDR3 bases are TGTGCCAGCTCACCTCCAGATCAGCCCCAGCATTTT. Encoded protein: CASSPPDQPQHF.

This clone was found a few times. The chain couples TRBV11-2 to TRBJ2-7; D might be TRBD1 (6 bases). CDR3 length: 15 residues. V lost 4 bases, J lost 10 bases, and 23 bases lay in between. Germline V gene data show CDR1 as SGHAT and CDR2 as FQNNGV. The CDR3 spells CASSSLRGKRGLQYF. The CDR3, as DNA: TGTGCCAGCAGCTCCCTTAGGGGGAAAAGAGGTCTTCAGTACTTC.

The rearrangement joins TRBV5-6 to TRBJ1-2; 7 positions match TRBD1. From germline, CDR1 is SGHDT and CDR2 YYEEEE. V was clipped by 4 bases and J by 4 bases; unmatched bases: 7. The CDR3 spans 14 residues. In DNA, the CDR3 is TGTGCCAGCAGCCCAGCAGGGACAGCCTATGGCTACACCTTC. Its protein product is CASSPAGTAYGYTF.

The V and J genes are TRBV30 and TRBJ2-3; TRBD2 matches at 13 bases. V shed 1 base and J 4 bases; nucleotides not matched to a gene: 2. This CDR3 spans 15 amino acids. Germline V CDR1 and CDR2: GTSNPN, SVGIG (reference sequence). CDR3 coding DNA: TGTGCCTGGAGTGGACTAGCGGGGGGAGCAGATACGCAGTATTTT. Residues: CAWSGLAGGADTQYF.

This chain connects TRBV5-1 to TRBJ2-7, with 8 bases identical to TRBD1. This CDR3 contains 15 residues. The ends lost 5 bases at V and 2 bases at J; junction bases unmatched: 9. Germline V gene sequence: CDR1 SGHRS, CDR2 YFSETQ. CDR3 nucleotide sequence: TGCGCCAGCAGGCCCGGACAGGGCTCACCCTACGAGCAGTACTTC. Translating gives CASRPGQGSPYEQYF. Full variable domain (remainder filled in from reference TRBV5-1 and TRBJ2-7): KAGVTQTPRYLIKTRGQQVTLSCSPISGHRSVSWYQQTPGQGLQFLFEYFSETQRNKGNFPGRFSGRQFSNSRSEMNVSTLELGDSALYLCASRPGQGSPYEQYFGPGTRLTVT.